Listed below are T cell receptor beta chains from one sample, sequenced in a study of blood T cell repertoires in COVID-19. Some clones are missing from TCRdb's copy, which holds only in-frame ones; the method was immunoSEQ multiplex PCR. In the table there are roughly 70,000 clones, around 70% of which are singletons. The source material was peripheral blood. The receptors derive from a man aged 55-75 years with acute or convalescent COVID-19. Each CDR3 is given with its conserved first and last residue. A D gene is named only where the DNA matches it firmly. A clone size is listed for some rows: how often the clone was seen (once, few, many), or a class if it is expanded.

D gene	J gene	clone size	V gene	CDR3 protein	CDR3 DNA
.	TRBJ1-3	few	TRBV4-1	CASSQSRGSGNTIYF	TGCGCCAGCAGCCAAAGCAGGGGCTCTGGAAACACCATATATTTT
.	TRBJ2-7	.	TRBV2	CASSETGLGFYEQYF	TGTGCCAGCAGTGAAACGGGACTGGGCTTCTACGAGCAGTACTTC
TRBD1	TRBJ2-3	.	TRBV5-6	CASSSGTGLDTQYF	TGTGCCAGCAGCTCAGGGACAGGGCTAGATACGCAGTATTTT
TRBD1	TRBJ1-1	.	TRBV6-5	CASSYQGASAFF	TGTGCCAGCAGCTACCAGGGGGCAAGTGCTTTCTTT
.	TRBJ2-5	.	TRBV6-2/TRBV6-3	CASSNLQGQTQYF	TGTGCCAGCAGTAACCTACAGGGACAGACCCAGTACTTC
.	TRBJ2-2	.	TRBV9	CASSVITANTGELFF	TGTGCCAGCAGCGTTATCACAGCGAACACCGGGGAGCTGTTTTTT
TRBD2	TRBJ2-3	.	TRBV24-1	CATSDFSGTDTQYF	TGTGCCACCAGTGATTTTAGCGGGACAGATACGCAGTATTTT
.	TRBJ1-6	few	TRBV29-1	CSVGGEDNNSPLHF	TGCAGCGTTGGTGGGGAGGACAATAATTCACCCCTCCACTTT
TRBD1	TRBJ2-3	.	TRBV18	CASSPTGQSLTDTQYF	TGTGCCAGCTCACCAACGGGACAGTCACTCACAGATACGCAGTATTTT
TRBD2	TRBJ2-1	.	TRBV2	CASSGSGGNEQFF	TGTGCCAGCAGTGGGAGCGGGGGGAATGAGCAGTTCTTC
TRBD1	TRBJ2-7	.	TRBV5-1	CASSPGQYEQYF	TGCGCCAGCAGTCCGGGACAGTACGAGCAGTACTTC